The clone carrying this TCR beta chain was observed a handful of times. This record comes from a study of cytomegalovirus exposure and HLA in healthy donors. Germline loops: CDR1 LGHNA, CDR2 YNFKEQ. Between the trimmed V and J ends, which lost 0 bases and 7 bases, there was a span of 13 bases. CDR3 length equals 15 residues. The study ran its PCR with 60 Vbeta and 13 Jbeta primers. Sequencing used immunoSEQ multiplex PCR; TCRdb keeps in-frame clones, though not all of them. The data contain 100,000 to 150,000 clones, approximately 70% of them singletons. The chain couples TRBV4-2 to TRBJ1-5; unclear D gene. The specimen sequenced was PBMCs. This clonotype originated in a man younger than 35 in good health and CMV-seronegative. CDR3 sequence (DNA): TGTGCCAGCAGCCAAGAAGGGAGGGTGGCACAGCCCCAGCATTTT. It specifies CASSQEGRVAQPQHF.